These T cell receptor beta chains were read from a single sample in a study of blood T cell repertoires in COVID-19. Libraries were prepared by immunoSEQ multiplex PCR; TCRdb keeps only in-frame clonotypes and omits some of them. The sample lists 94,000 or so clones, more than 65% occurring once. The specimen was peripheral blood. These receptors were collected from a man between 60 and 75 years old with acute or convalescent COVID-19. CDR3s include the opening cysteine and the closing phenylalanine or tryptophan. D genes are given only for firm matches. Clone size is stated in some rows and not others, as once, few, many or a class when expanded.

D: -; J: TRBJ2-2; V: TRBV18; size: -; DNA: TGTGCCAGCTCCCTCCTCGGGACAGCGGGCAGCGGGGAGCTGTTTTTT; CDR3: CASSLLGTAGSGELFF
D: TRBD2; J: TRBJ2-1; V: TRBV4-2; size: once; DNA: TGTGCCAGCAGCCACCCTACGAAGGTAGCGGGGGGGAGCTCCTACAATGAGCAGTTCTTC; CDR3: CASSHPTKVAGGSSYNEQFF
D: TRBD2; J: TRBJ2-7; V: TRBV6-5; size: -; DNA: TGTGCCAGCAGATCCGGGGGACTATACGAGCAGTACTTC; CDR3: CASRSGGLYEQYF
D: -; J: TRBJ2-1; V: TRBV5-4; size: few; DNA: TGTGCCAGCAGCAGATATAGCGGCCGGGGTGAGCAGTTCTTC; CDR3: CASSRYSGRGEQFF
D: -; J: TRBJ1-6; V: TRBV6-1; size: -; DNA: TGTGCCAGCAGTGAGACGGGACACTATAATTCACCCCTCCACTTT; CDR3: CASSETGHYNSPLHF
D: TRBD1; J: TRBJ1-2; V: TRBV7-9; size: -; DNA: TGTGCCAGCAGCTTACAGACCTGGACAGGGGGCTCGGCGAACTATGGCTACACCTTC; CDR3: CASSLQTWTGGSANYGYTF
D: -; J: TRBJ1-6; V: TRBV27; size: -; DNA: TGTGCCAGCAGCTTTCGTCTACGGGAGCCCCTCCACTTT; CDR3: CASSFRLREPLHF
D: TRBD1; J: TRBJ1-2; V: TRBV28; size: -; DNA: TGTGCCAGCAGTTCCGCAGGGGGCTTTGGCTACACCTTC; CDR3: CASSSAGGFGYTF
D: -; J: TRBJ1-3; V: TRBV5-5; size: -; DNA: TGTGCCAGCAGCTTGGTTGGAGGGGCTGGAAACACCATATATTTT; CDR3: CASSLVGGAGNTIYF
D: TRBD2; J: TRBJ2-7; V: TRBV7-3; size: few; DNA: TGTGCCAGCAGCTTAGACGGGGGGGCCTACGAGCAGTACTTC; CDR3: CASSLDGGAYEQYF
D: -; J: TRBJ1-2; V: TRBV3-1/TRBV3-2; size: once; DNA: TGTGCCAGCAGCCAAAGGGCAAGCGGCGACTATGGCTACACCTTC; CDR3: CASSQRASGDYGYTF
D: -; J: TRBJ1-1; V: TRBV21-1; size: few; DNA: TGTGCCAGCAGCAGCCGCCTAGGTAGGTTGGGCACTGAAGCTTTCTTT; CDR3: CASSSRLGRLGTEAFF
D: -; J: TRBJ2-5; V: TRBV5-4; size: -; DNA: TGTGCCAGCAGCTCTATACGGACAGAAGAGACCCAGTACTTC; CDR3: CASSSIRTEETQYF
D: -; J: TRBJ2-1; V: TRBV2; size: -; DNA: TGTGCCAGCAGACGAAAAGGGGGGGCGAATGAGCAGTTCTTC; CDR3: CASRRKGGANEQFF
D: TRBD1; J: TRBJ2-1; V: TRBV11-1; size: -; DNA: TGTGCCAGCAGCTTTAGGGGGCTATACAATGAGCAGTTCTTC; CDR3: CASSFRGLYNEQFF
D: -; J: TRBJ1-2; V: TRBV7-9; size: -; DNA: TGTGCCAGCAGCTTAGAGGCGGCAGGGGCTGGCTACACCTTC; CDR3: CASSLEAAGAGYTF
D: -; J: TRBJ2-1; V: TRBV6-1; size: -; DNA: TGTGCCAGCAGTGAAAGAATCAGGGTGGACAGATTATACAATGAGCAGTTCTTC; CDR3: CASSERIRVDRLYNEQFF
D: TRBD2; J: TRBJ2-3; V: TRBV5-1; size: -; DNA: TGCGCCAGCAGCCAGTCTAGCGGGGACGCCACAGATACGCAGTATTTT; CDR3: CASSQSSGDATDTQYF
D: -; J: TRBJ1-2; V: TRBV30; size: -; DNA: TGTGCCTGGAGAACACGTATCTATGGCTACACCTTC; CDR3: CAWRTRIYGYTF
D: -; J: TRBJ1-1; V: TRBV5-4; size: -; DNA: TGTGCCAGCAGCGTGGCGGGGGGACGGCCTGAAGCTTTCTTT; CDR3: CASSVAGGRPEAFF
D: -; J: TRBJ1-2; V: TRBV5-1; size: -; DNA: TGCGCCAGCAGCCCACAAGGGGGACGGTATGGCTACACCTTC; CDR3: CASSPQGGRYGYTF
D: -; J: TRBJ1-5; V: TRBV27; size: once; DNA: TGTGCCAGCGCCCCCCCGGGGAGCAATCAGCCCCAGCATTTT; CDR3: CASAPPGSNQPQHF
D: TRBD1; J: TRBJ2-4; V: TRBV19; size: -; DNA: TGTGCCAGTAGTATTCCGGGACAGACGATAGCCAAAAACATTCAGTACTTC; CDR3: CASSIPGQTIAKNIQYF
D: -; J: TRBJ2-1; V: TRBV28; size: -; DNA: TGTGCCAGCAGCACCCCCCCGGGGAATGAGCAGTTCTTC; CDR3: CASSTPPGNEQFF
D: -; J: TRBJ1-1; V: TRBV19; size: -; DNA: TGTGCCAGCAGAAAAATGGGGGGGGCTAGCACTGAAGCTTTCTTT; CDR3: CASRKMGGASTEAFF
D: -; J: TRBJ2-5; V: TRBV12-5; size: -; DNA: TGTGCTAGTGGTTTGGTACGGGTCCCAAGATCCCAGATCTACCAAGAGACCCAGTACTTC; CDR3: CASGLVRVPRSQIYQETQYF
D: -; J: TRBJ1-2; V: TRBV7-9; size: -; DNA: TGTGCCAGCAGCCGGGGACAAGGATTCTATGGCTACACCTTC; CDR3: CASSRGQGFYGYTF
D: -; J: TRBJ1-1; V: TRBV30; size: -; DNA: TGTGCCTGGACTGGGACACCAAACACTGAAGCTTTCTTT; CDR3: CAWTGTPNTEAFF
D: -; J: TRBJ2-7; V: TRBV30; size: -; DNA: TGTGCCTGGAGCGTACCAGGCGTTGCGTCCTACGAGCAGTACTTC; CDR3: CAWSVPGVASYEQYF
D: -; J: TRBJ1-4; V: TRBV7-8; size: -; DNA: TGTGCCAGCAGCTTATTCCTACCGGGTGAAAAACTGTTTTTT; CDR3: CASSLFLPGEKLFF
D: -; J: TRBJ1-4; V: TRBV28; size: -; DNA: TGTGCCAGCAGTTTAGGGGGGTTAGGAAAACTGTTTTTT; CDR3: CASSLGGLGKLFF
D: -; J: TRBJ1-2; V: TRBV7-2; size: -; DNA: TGTGCCAGCAGCCTCCGGGGGGGTGGTGGCTACACCTTC; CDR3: CASSLRGGGGYTF
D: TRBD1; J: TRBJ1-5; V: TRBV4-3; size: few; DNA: TGCGCCAGCAGCCAAGCACAGGGGTATCAGCCCCAGCATTTT; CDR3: CASSQAQGYQPQHF
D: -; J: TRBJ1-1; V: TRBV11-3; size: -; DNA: TGTGCCAGCAGCTTAGAGACAGGCCCGAACACTGAAGCTTTCTTT; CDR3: CASSLETGPNTEAFF
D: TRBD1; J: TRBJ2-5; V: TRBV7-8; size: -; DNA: TGTGCCAGCAGCTCTTACGGGGACAGTCAACAAGAGACCCAGTACTTC; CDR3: CASSSYGDSQQETQYF
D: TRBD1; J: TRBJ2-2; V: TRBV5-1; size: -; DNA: TGCGCCAGCAGCAATCAAGGGACAGGAGCCGGGGAGCTGTTTTTT; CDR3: CASSNQGTGAGELFF
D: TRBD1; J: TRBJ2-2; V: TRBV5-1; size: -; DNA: TGCGCCAGCAGCCTCGGACAGGGGGCGAACACCGGGGAGCTGTTTTTT; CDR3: CASSLGQGANTGELFF
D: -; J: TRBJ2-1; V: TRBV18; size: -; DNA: TGTGCCAGCTCACCACCTGAGGAGGGGGCCTTTTTCGGTAGTGAGCAGTTCTTC; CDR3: CASSPPEEGAFFGSEQFF
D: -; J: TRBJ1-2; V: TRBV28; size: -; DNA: TGTGCCAGCAGTTTGCAGGGAGGTTATGGCTACACCTTC; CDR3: CASSLQGGYGYTF
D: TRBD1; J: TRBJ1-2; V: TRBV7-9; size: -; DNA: TGTGCCAGCAGCTTCGGGACAGTGGGGGACTATGGCTACACCTTC; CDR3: CASSFGTVGDYGYTF
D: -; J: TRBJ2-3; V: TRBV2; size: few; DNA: TGTGCCAGCAGTGAGCAGGGGTTACGCACAGATACGCAGTATTTT; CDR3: CASSEQGLRTDTQYF
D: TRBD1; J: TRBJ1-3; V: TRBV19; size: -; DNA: TGTGCCAGTAGCCAAGGTGGGACAGCGAGAAACACCATATATTTT; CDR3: CASSQGGTARNTIYF
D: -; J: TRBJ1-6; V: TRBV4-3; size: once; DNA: TGCGCCAGCAGCCAAGACCCCGGGTGGGCACCCCTCCACTTT; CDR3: CASSQDPGWAPLHF
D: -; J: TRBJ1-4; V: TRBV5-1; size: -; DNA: TGCGCCAGTACCCAGGGTCGGTCGAATGAAAAACTGTTTTTT; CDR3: CASTQGRSNEKLFF
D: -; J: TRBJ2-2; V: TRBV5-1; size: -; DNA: TGCGCCAGCAGCTTGGTACAGGTGGTCACCGGGGAGCTGTTTTTT; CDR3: CASSLVQVVTGELFF